These 29 T cell receptor beta chains originate from one sample sequenced in a study of CD8 T cells in ankylosing spondylitis. Regarding the study as a whole: The study identified a TCR beta motif of about eight highly homologous variants that appeared characteristic of ankylosing spondylitis blood.

These TCRs' antigens remain unknown. Each CDR3 protein is one row after TCRdb ran MiXCR on the 5' RACE reads. The sample has 700,000 to 1,000,000 distinct CDR3 sequences, 12% seen once. The material sequenced was blood, either unsorted or a sorted T cell fraction (not recorded which). All receptors derive from a male donor with ankylosing spondylitis.

This clonotype turned up a few times. The V call is TRBV7-9, the J call TRBJ2-3; 10 positions agree with TRBD1. The germline V gene has CDR1 SEHNR and CDR2 FQNEAQ (reference sequence). V shed 6 bases and J 4 bases; nucleotides not matched to a gene: 7. This CDR3 spans 15 amino acids. The CDR3 DNA follows: TGTGCCAGCAGATCCCGGGACAGGGGTGCAGATACGCAGTATTTT. It yields the protein CASRSRDRGADTQYF.

This clonotype came up many times. The rearrangement links TRBV6-2 or TRBV6-3 to TRBJ2-2, with D uncertain. CDR1 MNHEY and CDR2 SVGEGT come from the germline V gene. The germline V and J ends were trimmed by 0 bases and 1 base, with 0 bases remaining between them. The CDR3 loop spans 13 amino acids. CDR3 sequence (DNA): TGTGCCAGCAGTTACTCGAACACCGGGGAGCTGTTTTTT. Translated, it gives CASSYSNTGELFF.

This clonotype was recorded many times. The rearrangement links TRBV29-1 to TRBJ2-3; no clear D. V was pared by 4 bases and J by 4 bases, with 6 bases between. Looked up from germline, CDR1 is SQVTM and CDR2 is ANQGSEA. This CDR3 region has 11 residues. This CDR3 reads CSVAIADTQYF. In DNA form, the CDR3 reads TGCAGCGTTGCCATAGCAGATACGCAGTATTTT.

The gene calls are TRBV20-1 and TRBJ2-7, with 8 nucleotides matching TRBD2. J was trimmed by 4 bases and V by 2 bases; bases with no gene match: 7. The CDR3 runs to 14 residues. In germline, CDR1 is DFQATT, CDR2 SNEGSKA (reference sequence). The CDR3 DNA follows: TGCAGTGCTAGATTAGCGGGAAGATCGTACGAGCAGTACTTC. It is translated as CSARLAGRSYEQYF.

This clonotype was picked up a small number of times. This chain connects TRBV20-1 to TRBJ2-1; 10 bases map to TRBD2. Germline CDR1 and CDR2: DFQATT and SNEGSKA (reference sequence). CDR3 length: 15 residues. The junction had 6 bases not matched to a gene; V was cut back by 6 bases and J by 1 base. In DNA, the CDR3 is TGCAGTGCCCCGCCAGCGGGGGGGTCCTACAATGAGCAGTTCTTC. It specifies CSAPPAGGSYNEQFF.

The sample holds a few counts of this clonotype. The chain employs TRBV28 and TRBJ2-7; TRBD2 might be the D (6 bases). This CDR3 region has 14 residues. The V gene lost 6 bases and the J gene lost 2 bases, with 14 bases spanning the gap. Germline V gene lookup returns CDR1 MDHEN and CDR2 SYDVKM. CDR3: CASREAGSTYEQYF. The CDR3 bases are TGTGCCAGCAGGGAAGCGGGCTCAACCTACGAGCAGTACTTC. Supplemented by reference TRBV28 and TRBJ2-7, the full variable domain reads DVKVTQSSRYLVKRTGEKVFLECVQDMDHENMFWYRQDPGLGLRLIYFSYDVKMKEKGDIPEGYSVSREKKERFSLILESASTNQTSMYLCASREAGSTYEQYFGPGTRLTVT.

This chain uses TRBV5-1 with TRBJ1-1, with D perhaps matching TRBD1 (6 bases). This CDR3 contains 14 residues. Germline V lookup: CDR1 SGHRS, CDR2 YFSETQ. The V end lost 4 bases, the J end lost 3 bases, and 13 bases lay between the germline ends. CDR3 DNA: TGCGCCAGCAGCGGCACAGGGAGGGACACTGAAGCTTTCTTT. Translation gives CASSGTGRDTEAFF.

This clonotype showed up just a few times. The CDR3 here is CASSYGRGYQETQYF. CDR3 coding DNA: TGTGCCAGCAGTTACGGACGGGGGTACCAAGAGACCCAGTACTTC. The V gene is TRBV6-5, the J gene TRBJ2-5; possibly TRBD2 for D (6 bases). Germline CDR1 MNHEY, CDR2 SVGAGI. The V gene lost 2 bases and the J gene lost 0 bases, with 10 bases spanning the gap. This CDR3 is 15 amino acids long.

This clonotype was seen more than once but under ten times. The genes are TRBV4-3 and TRBJ1-4, with D hard to call. Germline loops: CDR1 LGHNA, CDR2 YSLEER. The CDR3 is 16 residues long. The V end was cut by 4 bases, the J end by 0 bases, with 12 bases between. CDR3 sequence (DNA): TGCGCCAGCAGCCCAAGGGTCCGGGCAACTAATGAAAAACTGTTTTTT. It encodes CASSPRVRATNEKLFF.

The chain links TRBV4-2 to TRBJ2-3; a weak D match, TRBD1 (6 bases). This CDR3 comprises 16 residues. V was pared by 5 bases and J by 4 bases, with 19 bases between. Germline V gene data show CDR1 as LGHNA and CDR2 as YNFKEQ. As DNA, the CDR3 is TGTGCCAGCAGCGGACCAACAGGGTTCCTTGCAGATACGCAGTATTTT. Translating it yields CASSGPTGFLADTQYF.

In this sample, this clonotype turned up many times. The V gene is TRBV7-2, the J gene TRBJ1-5, with a weak D call TRBD1 (6 bases). Trimming removed 3 bases at V and 6 bases at J, with 15 bases between. The CDR3 has 15 amino acids. Germline lookup yields CDR1 SGHTA and CDR2 FQGNSA. The CDR3 DNA is TGTGCCAGCAGCTTGTCGACAGGTGCTGGTCAGCCCCAGCATTTT. This translates into CASSLSTGAGQPQHF.

J is TRBJ1-2 and V is TRBV4-1, with 7 bases that match TRBD1. Germline values: CDR1 MGHRA, CDR2 YSYEKL. The CDR3 extends over 15 amino acids. The J segment lost 3 bases and the V segment lost 1 base, leaving 5 bases of the junction unmatched. DNA for the CDR3: TGCGCCAGCAGCCAAGTTTCCAGGGGGGACTATGGCTACACCTTC. This sequence encodes CASSQVSRGDYGYTF.

This clonotype has only a few counts. This chain links TRBV5-1 with TRBJ2-7; 8 nucleotides agree with TRBD2. This CDR3 is built from 17 residues. In germline, CDR1 is SGHRS, CDR2 YFSETQ. The J segment lost 3 bases and the V segment lost 2 bases, leaving 13 bases of the junction unmatched. CDR3 loop: CASSFGTSGPPSYEQYF. The CDR3 DNA follows: TGCGCCAGCAGCTTTGGTACTAGCGGACCCCCTAGCTACGAGCAGTACTTC.

This clonotype showed up many times. The CDR3 DNA is TGCAGTGCGACGGAGACGTACCAAGAGACCCAGTACTTC. Translating gives CSATETYQETQYF. This chain links TRBV20-1 with TRBJ2-5, with D hard to call. Germline-derived CDR1 and CDR2 are DFQATT and SNEGSKA (reference sequence). V lost 6 bases and J 0 bases, leaving 11 bases between the germline ends. This CDR3 comprises 13 residues.

The rearrangement joins TRBV5-1 to TRBJ2-1; TRBD1 might be the D (6 bases). This CDR3 comprises 16 residues. Germline-derived CDR1 and CDR2 are SGHRS and YFSETQ. Trimming removed 6 bases at V and 1 base at J, with 17 bases between. The CDR3 loop reads CASTPRQGSSYNEQFF. The CDR3 DNA is TGCGCCAGCACCCCCCGTCAGGGGTCTTCCTACAATGAGCAGTTCTTC.

This clonotype was seen more than once but under ten times. In DNA form, the CDR3 reads TGTGCCAGCAGCCTAGGTTATTGGACAGATTCTACCTACGAGCAGTACTTC. Encoded protein: CASSLGYWTDSTYEQYF. The chain joins TRBV7-2 to TRBJ2-7; D is possibly TRBD1 (6 bases). V dropped 5 bases and J dropped 2 bases, with 22 bases sitting between them. This CDR3 region has 17 residues. Germline CDR1 reads SGHTA; CDR2 reads FQGNSA. The whole variable domain, filled in from reference TRBV7-2 and TRBJ2-7, reads GAGVSQSPSNKVTEKGKDVELRCDPISGHTALYWYRQSLGQGLEFLIYFQGNSAPDKSGLPSDRFSAERTGGSVSTLTIQRTQQEDSAVYLCASSLGYWTDSTYEQYFGPGTRLTVT.

This sequence joins TRBV5-1 and TRBJ2-1, with 8 positions matching TRBD1. Losses at the gene ends were 4 bases for V and 9 bases for J; bases not matched to a gene: 9. The CDR3 covers 14 residues. Germline-derived CDR1 and CDR2 are SGHRS and YFSETQ. The CDR3 DNA reads TGCGCCAGCAGCAGCGCCGGGACAGGCAGTGAGCAGTTCTTC. Its protein is CASSSAGTGSEQFF.

This clonotype was seen at least ten times. V usage is TRBV20-1 and J usage is TRBJ2-7; 10 bases match TRBD1. This CDR3 comprises 15 residues. V shed 0 bases and J 4 bases; nucleotides not matched to a gene: 6. CDR1 and CDR2 from the germline V gene are DFQATT and SNEGSKA (reference sequence). The CDR3 coding sequence is TGCAGTGCTAGAGACCGACAGGGGGCCCATTACGAGCAGTACTTC. It yields the protein CSARDRQGAHYEQYF.

This clonotype was found a few times. The chain has TRBV20-1 and TRBJ2-3; D not certain. The CDR3 runs to 15 residues. Trimming stripped 6 bases from V and 3 bases from J, with 19 bases between. CDR1 is DFQATT, CDR2 SNEGSKA, per germline (reference sequence). Here the CDR3 reads CSAAISLSGTDTQYF. The CDR3 DNA sequence: TGCAGTGCCGCGATTAGCCTCTCTGGGACAGATACGCAGTATTTT.

This clonotype came up a few times. V gene TRBV10-3 combines with J gene TRBJ2-3; D unresolved. Trimming took 10 bases from V and 0 from J, leaving 11 bases between them. The CDR3 extends over 13 amino acids. CDR1 is ENHRY and CDR2 is SYGVKD in the germline V gene. The CDR3 region has the DNA TGTGCCACCTTGGGTGATAGCACAGATACGCAGTATTTT. Translation gives CATLGDSTDTQYF.

This clonotype was seen a single time. This rearrangement joins TRBV11-3 to TRBJ2-1, with TRBD2 as a possible D gene (7 bases). CDR3 length equals 15 residues. The germline CDR1 and CDR2 sequences are SGHNT and YENEEA. Trimming took 4 bases from V and 10 from J, leaving 20 bases between them. CDR3 nucleotide sequence: TGTGCCAGCAGCTCCCGAGGGGGGGGGGCTAAAGAGCAGTTCTTC. This gives the protein CASSSRGGGAKEQFF.

The chain links TRBV7-2 to TRBJ2-6, with D uncertain. Germline V lookup: CDR1 SGHTA, CDR2 FQGNSA. The CDR3 has 16 amino acids. V shed 2 bases and J shed 0 bases, with 8 bases lying between them. CDR3 sequence: CASSLMMGSGANVLTF. CDR3 sequence (DNA): TGTGCCAGCAGCTTAATGATGGGCTCTGGGGCCAACGTCCTGACTTTC. Together with reference TRBV7-2 and TRBJ2-6, the CDR3 gives the full variable domain: GAGVSQSPSNKVTEKGKDVELRCDPISGHTALYWYRQSLGQGLEFLIYFQGNSAPDKSGLPSDRFSAERTGGSVSTLTIQRTQQEDSAVYLCASSLMMGSGANVLTFGAGSRLTVL.

This clonotype was seen at least ten times. The chain has TRBV20-1 and TRBJ1-5, with TRBD1 matching 8 bases. CDR1 and CDR2 from the germline V gene are DFQATT and SNEGSKA (reference sequence). This CDR3 has 13 residues. V trimming: 5 bases; J trimming: 7 bases; junction bases outside the gene matches: 7. The CDR3: CSAAQGAGQPQHF. In DNA, the CDR3 is TGCAGTGCTGCTCAGGGGGCAGGACAGCCCCAGCATTTT.

V gene TRBV7-2 combines with J gene TRBJ1-4; 7 nucleotides match TRBD1. Germline CDR1 is SGHTA and CDR2 is FQGNSA. V dropped 8 bases and J dropped 0; count of bases not matched to a gene: 3. The CDR3 loop spans 14 amino acids. CDR3 residues: CASATGATNEKLFF. The CDR3 DNA reads as TGTGCCAGCGCCACAGGGGCAACTAATGAAAAACTGTTTTTT. Full variable domain (missing parts from reference TRBV7-2 and TRBJ1-4): GAGVSQSPSNKVTEKGKDVELRCDPISGHTALYWYRQSLGQGLEFLIYFQGNSAPDKSGLPSDRFSAERTGGSVSTLTIQRTQQEDSAVYLCASATGATNEKLFFGSGTQLSVL.

This chain joins TRBV7-9 and TRBJ2-5; TRBD1 matches at 10 bases. After removal of 6 bases from V and 3 bases from J, the junction contained 1 base not matched to a gene. The CDR3 contains 13 residues. Germline V gives CDR1 SEHNR, CDR2 FQNEAQ (reference sequence). CDR3 in DNA: TGTGCCAGCAGAGGGACAGGGGAAGAGACCCAGTACTTC. Protein product: CASRGTGEETQYF.

This clonotype was seen a few times. The chain has TRBV20-1 and TRBJ2-7, with D perhaps assigned TRBD1 or TRBD2 (5 bases each). The CDR3 extends over 15 amino acids. CDR1 and CDR2 (germline): DFQATT, SNEGSKA (reference sequence). V was pared by 2 bases and J by 2 bases, with 16 bases between. CDR3 in amino acids: CSARLSPGATYEQYF. DNA of the CDR3: TGCAGTGCTAGACTTAGTCCCGGGGCGACCTACGAGCAGTACTTC.

This clonotype occurred many times. The gene calls are TRBV6-5 and TRBJ2-5; D gene unclear. V gave up 2 bases and J gave up 5 bases, with 12 bases separating them. CDR1 and CDR2 from the germline V gene are MNHEY and SVGAGI. This CDR3 has 14 amino acids. The CDR3 nucleotides are TGTGCCAGCAGTTACGGAAGTGGGTGGGAGACCCAGTACTTC. This gives the protein CASSYGSGWETQYF.

This clonotype was found a few times. The rearrangement links TRBV29-1 to TRBJ1-1; possible D gene TRBD1, 6 bases. Trimming took off 5 bases at V and 10 bases at J, with 14 bases between the two ends. Looked up from germline, CDR1 is SQVTM and CDR2 is ANQGSEA. The CDR3 has 11 residues. This chain's CDR3 is CSVLRGAVAFF. In DNA form, the CDR3 reads TGCAGCGTTCTCCGGGGGGCGGTAGCTTTCTTT.

This chain uses TRBV10-3 with TRBJ2-1; the D is unclear. This CDR3 spans 17 amino acids. Germline V CDR1 and CDR2: ENHRY, SYGVKD. Trimming left V 4 bases short and J 0 bases short, with 16 bases between. The CDR3 nucleotides read TGTGCCATCAGTGTGGGCAGGTCCTCTAGCTCCTACAATGAGCAGTTCTTC. Translating gives CAISVGRSSSSYNEQFF.